One T cell receptor beta chain is described in this entry. Method: immunoSEQ multiplex PCR; TCRdb's copy keeps in-frame clones and lacks some. The profile shows some 470,000 clones, 76% of them singletons. CDR1 and CDR2 (germline): SGHTA, FQGNSA. Between the trimmed V and J ends, which lost 2 bases and 4 bases, there was a span of 14 bases. The CDR3 is made up of 15 amino acids. These data belong to a study of shared clonotypes between healthy human individuals. This receptor was identified in a woman between 40 and 55 years old in good health. Some clones in this sample may be carry-over from other donors' samples. The rearrangement links TRBV7-2 to TRBJ1-1; a weak D match, TRBD1 (5 bases). Sequenced sample: PBMCs. The CDR3 here is CASSLLPGTATEAFF. The CDR3 coding sequence is TGTGCCAGCAGCTTACTACCCGGGACGGCCACTGAAGCTTTCTTT.